Following are 18 T cell receptor beta chains from one sample sequenced in a study of shared clonotypes between healthy human individuals. Produced via immunoSEQ multiplex PCR; TCRdb's table is partial and in-frame only. This sample has nearly 1 million clones; roughly 72% occur once, and the top ten carry approximately 1.5%. The sequencing input was memory CD4+ T cells sorted from blood. Subset given: CD45RA-negative fraction. These receptors originate from a man younger than 30 in good health.

The chain is built from TRBV5-1 and TRBJ2-5; D remains ambiguous. From germline, CDR1 is SGHRS and CDR2 YFSETQ. This CDR3 has 16 amino acids. V lost 1 base, J lost 1 base, and 14 bases lay in between. The CDR3 region is CASSLSPWRVQETQYF. The CDR3 DNA follows: TGCGCCAGCAGCTTGTCTCCCTGGCGTGTCCAAGAGACCCAGTACTTC.

This chain links TRBV28 with TRBJ2-1; D tentatively reads TRBD1 or TRBD2 (5 bases each). Germline CDR1 reads MDHEN; CDR2 reads SYDVKM. V lost 10 bases and J lost 15, with 19 bases in between. The CDR3 sequence is 11 residues long. This chain's CDR3 is CAILGVADWFF. CDR3 bases: TGTGCCATTCTAGGGGTGGCGGACTGGTTCTTC.

Regarding this clone: This may be a read error: a much more frequent sequence differs by one nucleotide. Other DNA sequences of this sample code for an identical CDR3. The rearrangement joins TRBV6-5 to TRBJ2-7; 12 bases match TRBD2. This CDR3 has 15 residues. V lost 0 bases, J lost 3 bases, and 0 bases stayed unmatched. The germline CDR1 and CDR2 sequences are MNHEY and SVGAGI. CDR3 sequence (DNA): TGTGCCAGCAGTTACTCGACTAGCGGGAGCTACGAGCAGTACTTC. Amino acids: CASSYSTSGSYEQYF.

This clone was found once. The rearrangement joins TRBV2 to TRBJ2-3; no clear D. Between the trimmed V and J ends, which lost 6 bases and 0 bases, there was a span of 7 bases. Germline V gene sequence: CDR1 SNHLY, CDR2 FYNNEI. The CDR3 has 13 residues. The CDR3 DNA is TGTGCCAGCAGGCTGGGTAGCACAGATACGCAGTATTTT. Translating gives CASRLGSTDTQYF. The whole variable domain, remainder taken from reference TRBV2 and TRBJ2-3, is EPEVTQTPSHQVTQMGQEVILRCVPISNHLYFYWYRQILGQKVEFLVSFYNNEISEKSEIFDDQFSVERPDGSNFTLKIRSTKLEDSAMYFCASRLGSTDTQYFGPGTRLTVL.

V is TRBV25-1 and J is TRBJ2-1; D assignment may be TRBD1 or TRBD2 (5 bases each). CDR3 length equals 14 residues. The V gene lost 10 bases and the J gene lost 1 base, with 14 bases spanning the gap. Germline V CDR1 and CDR2: MGHDK, SYGVNS. CDR3 protein: CATKRGVSYNEQFF. In nucleotides, the CDR3 is TGTGCCACCAAAAGGGGAGTGTCCTACAATGAGCAGTTCTTC.

V is TRBV7-8 and J is TRBJ1-3; TRBD1 matches at 8 bases. The CDR3 loop spans 15 amino acids. The V and J ends lost 3 bases and 4 bases, in that order; junction bases with no gene match: 5. Germline-derived CDR1 and CDR2 are SGHVS and FQNEAQ. CDR3 DNA sequence: TGTGCCAGCAGCTTCCGGACAGGGCCGGGAAACACCATATATTTT. This translates into CASSFRTGPGNTIYF.

The gene calls are TRBV5-6 and TRBJ2-7; perhaps TRBD1 as D (5 bases). Trimming stripped 0 bases from V and 3 bases from J, with 10 bases between. The CDR3 loop spans 14 amino acids. CDR1 SGHDT and CDR2 YYEEEE come from the germline V gene. CDR3 protein: CASSLAIGVYEQYF. DNA of the CDR3: TGTGCCAGCAGCTTGGCCATAGGGGTCTACGAGCAGTACTTC.

V gene TRBV9 combines with J gene TRBJ2-7; the D gene is possibly TRBD1 (6 bases). The CDR3 is 13 amino acids. Germline CDR1 SGDLS, CDR2 YYNGEE. Trimming left V 3 bases short and J 7 bases short, with 14 bases between. The CDR3 region is CASSEGTHGEQYF. Written as DNA, the CDR3 is TGTGCCAGCAGCGAAGGGACACACGGGGAGCAGTACTTC.

The chain links TRBV6-5 to TRBJ1-2; 8 bases match TRBD1. Germline V CDR1 and CDR2: MNHEY, SVGAGI. CDR3 length: 14 amino acids. With V trimmed by 4 bases and J by 4 bases, 5 bases remained unmatched. CDR3 coding DNA: TGTGCCAGCAGTTTAACAGGGGGTGGCTATGGCTACACCTTC. Translated, it gives CASSLTGGGYGYTF.

A few counts support this clone. This chain links TRBV25-1 with TRBJ1-2; tentative D call: TRBD1 (5 bases). Germline V gene data show CDR1 as MGHDK and CDR2 as SYGVNS. V lost 2 bases and J 5 bases, leaving 9 bases between the germline ends. This CDR3 comprises 13 residues. CDR3 bases: TGTGCCAGCAGTGAACCGGGGGAGTATGGCTACACCTTC. Amino acid sequence: CASSEPGEYGYTF.

Note on this clone: Other DNA sequences in the same sample also yield this CDR3. The chain uses TRBV28 and TRBJ2-3; D might be TRBD2 (6 bases). Germline lookup yields CDR1 MDHEN and CDR2 SYDVKM. The CDR3 extends over 15 amino acids. V was shortened by 3 bases and J by 1 base, with 11 bases between the two germline ends. The DNA for the CDR3 is TGTGCCAGCAGTTTTGGGGGACTGGGCACAGATACGCAGTATTTT. Amino acid sequence: CASSFGGLGTDTQYF.

This chain uses TRBV7-8 with TRBJ1-5; no firm D call. The CDR3 length is 15 residues. The V gene's germline CDR1 is SGHVS and CDR2 FQNEAQ. Trimming cost V 1 base and J 3 bases, with 10 bases left between them. CDR3 in DNA: TGTGCCAGCAGCTTAGTCGCAGGAATCAATCAGCCCCAGCATTTT. This translates into CASSLVAGINQPQHF. Full variable domain (outside the CDR3, taken from reference TRBV7-8 and TRBJ1-5): GAGVSQSPRYKVAKRGQDVALRCDPISGHVSLFWYQQALGQGPEFLTYFQNEAQLDKSGLPSDRFFAERPEGSVSTLKIQRTQQEDSAVYLCASSLVAGINQPQHFGDGTRLSIL.

A remark on this clone: Additional DNA sequences in this sample encode the identical CDR3. V gene TRBV2 combines with J gene TRBJ1-1, with D uncertain. The V end was cut by 1 base, the J end by 8 bases, with 8 bases between. In germline, CDR1 is SNHLY, CDR2 FYNNEI. The CDR3 contains 12 residues. In nucleotides, the CDR3 is TGTGCCAGCAGTGAAGGCGGGAGAGAAGCTTTCTTT. It translates to CASSEGGREAFF.

The chain uses TRBV11-2 and TRBJ2-1; 13 bases line up with TRBD2. J lost 11 bases, V lost 4 bases, and 2 bases had no gene match. The V gene's germline CDR1 is SGHAT and CDR2 FQNNGV. CDR3 length: 13 amino acids. The CDR3 loop is CASSSGLAGKQFF. The CDR3 region has the DNA TGTGCCAGCAGCTCGGGACTAGCGGGAAAGCAGTTCTTC. The variable domain in full, completed from reference TRBV11-2 and TRBJ2-1, reads EAGVAQSPRYKIIEKRQSVAFWCNPISGHATLYWYQQILGQGPKLLIQFQNNGVVDDSQLPKDRFSAERLKGVDSTLKIQPAKLEDSAVYLCASSSGLAGKQFFGPGTRLTVL.

In this sample, this clone turned up many times. The rearrangement links TRBV7-6 to TRBJ2-7; D not resolved. The CDR3 contains 13 residues. From germline, CDR1 is SGHVS and CDR2 FNYEAQ. Trimming took off 1 base at V and 6 bases at J, with 10 bases between the two ends. The CDR3 DNA reads TGTGCCAGCAGCTTAGGCCTAGTCGGCGAGCAGTACTTC. This translates into CASSLGLVGEQYF.

This clone was detected only a few times. The V and J genes are TRBV7-9 and TRBJ2-1, with TRBD2 matching over 7 bases. After removal of 1 base from V and 6 bases from J, the junction contained 6 bases not matched to a gene. Germline CDR1 and CDR2: SEHNR and FQNEAQ (reference sequence). The CDR3 consists of 15 residues. CDR3 DNA: TGTGCCAGCAGCTTAGGAGCGGGATCTTCCAATGAGCAGTTCTTC. Its translation: CASSLGAGSSNEQFF.

The chain uses TRBV4-1 and TRBJ2-3, with unresolved D. Trimming shortened V by 4 bases and J by 2 bases, and 4 bases separated the two germline ends. Germline CDR1 reads MGHRA; CDR2 reads YSYEKL. This CDR3 is built from 12 residues. CDR3 coding DNA: TGCGCCAGCAGCCCGTTCACAGATACGCAGTATTTT. Protein product: CASSPFTDTQYF.

This clone has a handful of counts. The rearrangement uses TRBV28 and TRBJ2-5; TRBD1 matches 8 bases. Germline V gives CDR1 MDHEN, CDR2 SYDVKM. The CDR3 extends over 16 amino acids. J gave up 2 bases and V 5 bases, and 10 bases lay outside the gene matches. This CDR3 reads CASSTIRQGTQETQYF. The CDR3 nucleotides are TGTGCCAGCAGTACAATCCGACAGGGGACTCAAGAGACCCAGTACTTC. The variable domain in full, completed from reference TRBV28 and TRBJ2-5, reads DVKVTQSSRYLVKRTGEKVFLECVQDMDHENMFWYRQDPGLGLRLIYFSYDVKMKEKGDIPEGYSVSREKKERFSLILESASTNQTSMYLCASSTIRQGTQETQYFGPGTRLLVL.